This TCR beta chain was documented in a study of shared clonotypes between healthy human individuals. Across the study: Each donor's CD4 naive and CD4 memory cells filled three plates apiece, CD8 naive two, and CD8 memory one.

Profiling relied on immunoSEQ multiplex PCR, and the TCRdb table lists in-frame clones only, not all of them. Of 700,000 or so clones listed, approximately 79% were seen once; the top ten hold 1.8%. On this clone: Other DNA sequences within the sample encode an identical CDR3.

Donors had no recently reported acute infections or vaccinations and were HIV-negative. Only Caucasian adults living in Nashville, Tennessee made up the donor group. The split of CD4+ cells yielded CD45RA+ naive and CD45RA-negative memory subsets. The germline gives CDR1 SEHNR, CDR2 FQNEAQ (reference sequence). This CDR3 spans 14 amino acids. V was clipped by 2 bases and J by 2 bases, with 7 bases between them. The sequence was obtained from a woman in her 30s in good health. The chain has TRBV7-9 and TRBJ2-1, with D uncertain. Sequenced: memory CD4+ T cells sorted from blood. Subset in this sample: CD45RA-negative fraction. The CDR3 spells CASSLSGPYNEQFF. CDR3 nucleotides: TGTGCCAGCAGCTTATCCGGGCCCTACAATGAGCAGTTCTTC.